These 7 T cell receptor beta chains were sequenced from one sample in a study of blood T cell repertoires in COVID-19. TCRdb's copy holds only in-frame clones and misses some; the assay was immunoSEQ multiplex PCR. Of some 120,000 clones listed, about 80% are singletons. The sample taken for sequencing was peripheral blood. These receptors originate from a woman aged 45-60 years with acute or convalescent COVID-19.

The chain carries TRBV2 and TRBJ2-3; 10 bases agree with TRBD1. The J segment lost 5 bases and the V segment lost 7 bases, leaving 9 bases of the junction unmatched. Germline V gene sequence: CDR1 SNHLY, CDR2 FYNNEI. The CDR3 is 15 residues long. CDR3 in amino acids: CASKTGTGVKDTQYF. Here the CDR3 DNA reads TGTGCCAGCAAGACCGGGACAGGGGTGAAAGATACGCAGTATTTT.

This sequence joins TRBV2 and TRBJ2-1; 11 bases fit TRBD2. The CDR3 runs to 15 residues. Trimming cost V 5 bases and J 9 bases; bases outside gene matches: 9. The germline V gene encodes CDR1 SNHLY and CDR2 FYNNEI. The CDR3 region is CASSRSTSGVSEQFF. DNA for the CDR3: TGTGCCAGCAGTCGGTCGACTAGCGGGGTCAGTGAGCAGTTCTTC.

The gene calls are TRBV7-9 and TRBJ2-5, with D unresolved. The CDR3 length is 16 residues. With 1 base removed from V and 5 bases from J, the gap between germline ends came to 17 bases. The germline CDR1 and CDR2 sequences are SEHNR and FQNEAQ (reference sequence). CDR3 DNA sequence: TGTGCCAGCAGCTTAGGGGCAGTTCCTCAAATGGAGACCCAGTACTTC. Protein sequence: CASSLGAVPQMETQYF.

This chain links TRBV4-1 with TRBJ2-3; D may be TRBD2 (6 bases). V was clipped by 4 bases and J by 2 bases, with 13 bases between them. Germline V lookup: CDR1 MGHRA, CDR2 YSYEKL. The CDR3 loop spans 15 amino acids. The CDR3, as DNA: TGCGCCAGCAGCCCGGGACTCTATTACACAGATACGCAGTATTTT. It translates to CASSPGLYYTDTQYF.

This chain links TRBV15 with TRBJ2-1; D might be TRBD2 (5 bases). Germline CDR1 reads LNHNV; CDR2 reads YYDKDF (reference sequence). The CDR3 is made up of 12 amino acids. Trimming stripped 6 bases from V and 3 bases from J, with 6 bases between. The CDR3 nucleotides read TGTGCCACCAGGACTATCTACAATGAGCAGTTCTTC. Its translation is CATRTIYNEQFF.

V gene TRBV29-1 combines with J gene TRBJ2-5, with 9 bases matching TRBD1. The CDR3 is 13 amino acids. The V and J ends lost 5 bases and 2 bases, in that order; junction bases with no gene match: 3. Per the germline V gene, CDR1 is SQVTM and CDR2 is ANQGSEA. This chain's CDR3 is CSVMTGGQETQYF. CDR3 sequence (DNA): TGCAGCGTTATGACAGGGGGTCAAGAGACCCAGTACTTC. The whole variable domain, remainder taken from reference TRBV29-1 and TRBJ2-5, is SAVISQKPSRDICQRGTSLTIQCQVDSQVTMMFWYRQQPGQSLTLIATANQGSEATYESGFVIDKFPISRPNLTFSTLTVSNMSPEDSSIYLCSVMTGGQETQYFGPGTRLLVL.

V is TRBV6-6 and J is TRBJ2-1; 8 nucleotides match TRBD1. Per the germline V gene, CDR1 is MNHNY and CDR2 is SVGAGI (reference sequence). V shed 0 bases, J shed 5 bases, and the junction held 6 bases outside the gene matches. The CDR3 covers 16 residues. CDR3 amino acids: CASSYSGQGRDNEQFF. The CDR3 nucleotides are TGTGCCAGCAGTTACTCCGGACAGGGAAGGGACAATGAGCAGTTCTTC.